These T cell receptor beta chains were read from a single sample in a study of response to subunit inactivated influenza vaccine. TCRdb independently ran MiXCR on the RT-PCR reads; one entry per CDR3 protein. The data show a few hundred thousand distinct CDR3 sequences, around 11% seen once. The same data also went into a second study, on T cells expressing NK-cell markers.

The input for sequencing was PBMCs from blood, taken on the day of vaccination. The receptor source for this set is a man aged 45 to 65 who received an inactivated influenza vaccine. The CDR3 runs from the conserved cysteine through the conserved F or W. D genes are given only for firm matches. Expanded clones get a size class; other rows say once, few or many, or leave the size out.

size: NA; D: NA; V: TRBV6-2/TRBV6-3; J: TRBJ2-1; CDR3: CASSSTNVYRDHEQFF; DNA: TGTGCCAGCAGTTCCACTAACGTGTACAGGGACCATGAGCAGTTCTTC
size: few; D: TRBD1; V: TRBV20-1; J: TRBJ1-1; CDR3: CSASPRDRGHLGTEAFF; DNA: TGCAGTGCCTCCCCCCGGGACAGGGGGCATCTGGGGACTGAAGCTTTCTTT
size: many; D: NA; V: TRBV4-2; J: TRBJ2-3; CDR3: CASSQEIADTQYF; DNA: TGTGCCAGCAGCCAAGAAATTGCAGATACGCAGTATTTT
size: few; D: NA; V: TRBV7-6; J: TRBJ2-1; CDR3: CASSLAGPRNEQFF; DNA: TGTGCCAGCAGCTTAGCCGGTCCTCGCAATGAGCAGTTCTTC
size: few; D: TRBD1; V: TRBV29-1; J: TRBJ2-7; CDR3: CSASRGQGRQYF; DNA: TGCAGCGCCTCCCGAGGACAGGGAAGGCAGTACTTC
size: few; D: NA; V: TRBV28; J: TRBJ1-5; CDR3: CASRNSPGNQPQHF; DNA: TGTGCCAGCAGGAACAGTCCCGGCAATCAGCCCCAGCATTTT
size: NA; D: NA; V: TRBV10-3; J: TRBJ2-7; CDR3: CAISDRQPGTVYEQYF; DNA: TGTGCCATCAGTGATAGACAGCCGGGTACTGTCTACGAGCAGTACTTC
size: NA; D: TRBD2; V: TRBV20-1; J: TRBJ2-7; CDR3: CSASRTSGRAAYEQYF; DNA: TGCAGTGCTAGCAGGACTAGCGGGAGGGCCGCCTACGAGCAGTACTTC
size: many; D: TRBD2; V: TRBV20-1; J: TRBJ2-1; CDR3: CSGSTSGSRLNEQFF; DNA: TGCAGTGGCTCGACTAGCGGGAGTCGATTGAATGAGCAGTTCTTC
size: once; D: NA; V: TRBV7-9; J: TRBJ2-3; CDR3: CASSLGGIEQYF; DNA: TGTGCCAGCAGCTTGGGGGGTATTGAGCAGTATTTT
size: NA; D: NA; V: TRBV27; J: TRBJ2-2; CDR3: CASSTQGVGELFF; DNA: TGTGCCAGCAGTACACAGGGAGTCGGGGAGCTGTTTTTT
size: few; D: TRBD1; V: TRBV11-3; J: TRBJ2-1; CDR3: CASSLRDRVYNEQFF; DNA: TGTGCCAGCAGCCTTAGGGACAGGGTTTACAATGAGCAGTTCTTC
size: NA; D: NA; V: TRBV7-8; J: TRBJ2-7; CDR3: CASSLVRGHPYEQYF; DNA: TGTGCCAGCAGCTTAGTCCGGGGACATCCCTACGAGCAGTACTTC
size: NA; D: NA; V: TRBV12-3/TRBV12-4; J: TRBJ1-3; CDR3: CASRRDGSSGNTIYF; DNA: TGTGCCAGCAGGCGGGACGGCAGCTCTGGAAACACCATATATTTT
size: NA; D: NA; V: TRBV4-2; J: TRBJ1-1; CDR3: CASSQILRDGALNTEAFF; DNA: TGTGCCAGCAGCCAGATCCTCCGGGACGGGGCTCTGAACACTGAAGCTTTCTTT
size: many; D: TRBD1; V: TRBV20-1; J: TRBJ1-4; CDR3: CSARDLYSGQSGTTNEKLFF; DNA: TGCAGTGCTAGAGATCTGTACTCGGGACAGTCGGGAACAACTAATGAAAAACTGTTTTTT